The 28 T cell receptor beta chains below come from one sample, sequenced in a study of T cell responses to AZD1222 COVID-19 vaccine. Assay: immunoSEQ multiplex PCR; the TCRdb copy retains only in-frame clones and omits some. Counted here are under 150,000 clones, 70% to 90% occurring once; the ten biggest clones make up about 3.7%. This material consisted of peripheral blood, taken on day 0 of AZD1222 vaccination. The receptors come from an adult in good health.

The chain is built from TRBV12-5 and TRBJ2-3; D not certain. Germline lookup yields CDR1 LGHNT and CDR2 FRNRAP. V dropped 6 bases and J dropped 0 bases, with 13 bases sitting between them. This CDR3 comprises 15 residues. The CDR3 DNA follows: TGTGCTAGTGGCCTCTCAGGCGCTAGCACAGATACGCAGTATTTT. Translation: CASGLSGASTDTQYF.

In this sample, this clone turned up once. The V and J genes are TRBV27 and TRBJ2-3; D remains unclear. CDR3 length: 12 amino acids. Germline V lookup: CDR1 MNHEY, CDR2 SMNVEV (reference sequence). Deletions cut 4 bases from V and 8 bases from J, with 10 bases between. CDR3 amino acids: CASSSPPLTQYF. The DNA for the CDR3 is TGTGCCAGCAGTTCGCCTCCGCTTACGCAGTATTTT.

The chain has TRBV6-5 and TRBJ2-1; a weak D match, TRBD2 (6 bases). Trimming shortened V by 0 bases and J by 4 bases, and 13 bases separated the two germline ends. The CDR3 totals 16 residues. CDR1 and CDR2 from the germline V gene are MNHEY and SVGAGI. The CDR3 sequence is CASSYSLPAGYNEQFF. CDR3 bases: TGTGCCAGCAGTTACTCCCTCCCGGCGGGATACAATGAGCAGTTCTTC.

A word on this clone: Sequence at one end of the junction differs from germline and may be a read error. V is TRBV6-4 and J is TRBJ2-1; 10 nucleotides agree with TRBD1. CDR1 and CDR2 from the germline V gene are MRHNA and SNTAGT. This CDR3 has 14 residues. CDR3 in amino acids: CASSPGTGVDEQLF. CDR3 DNA: TGTGCCAGCAGTCCCGGGACAGGGGTGGATGAGCAGCTCTTC.

The chain employs TRBV9 and TRBJ2-7, with 10 bases aligning to TRBD2. This CDR3 is 14 amino acids long. V lost 1 base to trimming and J lost 2 bases; unmatched junction nucleotides: 0. From germline, CDR1 is SGDLS and CDR2 YYNGEE. The CDR3 loop is CASSVTSGTYEQYF. The CDR3, as DNA: TGTGCCAGCAGCGTAACTAGCGGGACCTACGAGCAGTACTTC.

This chain joins TRBV5-3 and TRBJ1-4, with 7 bases fitting TRBD1. TRBV5-3 is reported as an ORF; its role is uncertain. Trimming took 4 bases from V and 1 from J; bases not matched to a gene: 10. This CDR3 contains 17 residues. CDR3: CARSPREGGRTNEKLFF. Written as DNA, the CDR3 is TGTGCCAGAAGCCCTAGAGAAGGGGGCCGAACTAATGAAAAACTGTTTTTT.

The rearrangement links TRBV10-3 to TRBJ2-2, with a weak D call TRBD1 (6 bases). There are 14 residues in the CDR3. Germline values: CDR1 ENHRY, CDR2 SYGVKD. V was pared by 6 bases and J by 6 bases, with 14 bases between. This chain's CDR3 is CAISPRTEAGELFF. The DNA of the CDR3 is TGTGCCATCAGCCCTAGGACAGAAGCCGGGGAGCTGTTTTTT.

This clone was counted between two and nine times. This CDR3 is also generated by other DNA sequences in the sample. V is TRBV19 and J is TRBJ2-1; tentatively, D is TRBD2 (6 bases). Looked up from germline, CDR1 is LNHDA and CDR2 is SQIVND (reference sequence). CDR3 length: 13 residues. Trimming cost V 5 bases and J 6 bases, with 11 bases left between them. The CDR3 here is CASSPGLLNEQFF. The CDR3 nucleotides are TGTGCCAGTAGTCCGGGACTGCTCAATGAGCAGTTCTTC.

The V gene is TRBV6-2 or TRBV6-3, the J gene TRBJ2-3, with TRBD2 matching 12 bases. Looked up from germline, CDR1 is MNHEY and CDR2 is SVGEGT. CDR3 length: 17 amino acids. V was pared by 2 bases and J by 2 bases, with 5 bases of the junction left unmatched. The CDR3, as DNA: TGTGCCAGCAGTTACACTAGCGGGGGGCCGTCCACAGATACGCAGTATTTT. The encoded protein is CASSYTSGGPSTDTQYF.

V gene TRBV20-1 combines with J gene TRBJ1-5, with TRBD1 matching 7 bases. This CDR3 has 14 residues. Germline lookup yields CDR1 DFQATT and CDR2 SNEGSKA (reference sequence). Unmatched junction bases numbered 6, after V lost 3 bases and J lost 4 bases. The CDR3 loop is CSASIGTANQPQHF. For the CDR3, the DNA is TGCAGTGCTAGTATCGGGACAGCTAATCAGCCCCAGCATTTT.

The rearrangement joins TRBV5-6 to TRBJ1-2; TRBD1 is a possible D gene (6 bases). V lost 4 bases and J 4 bases, leaving 17 bases between the germline ends. Germline V lookup: CDR1 SGHDT, CDR2 YYEEEE. The CDR3 is 15 amino acids. CDR3 sequence: CASSPTRTAFYGYTF. The CDR3 DNA is TGTGCCAGCAGCCCCACTCGGACAGCTTTCTATGGCTACACCTTC.

This clone appeared many times. This sequence joins TRBV4-1 and TRBJ1-5, with D possibly TRBD1 on 6 matching bases. Trimming cost V 1 base and J 0 bases, with 10 bases left between them. The CDR3 spans 16 residues. The germline CDR1 and CDR2 sequences are MGHRA and YSYEKL. As DNA, the CDR3 is TGCGCCAGCAGCCAAGGGACAGAAAATAGCAATCAGCCCCAGCATTTT. Translating gives CASSQGTENSNQPQHF.

The chain joins TRBV2 to TRBJ2-4, with a tentative D call TRBD2 (6 bases). This CDR3 has 17 amino acids. The V end lost 6 bases, the J end lost 0 bases, and 18 bases lay between the germline ends. The V gene's germline CDR1 is SNHLY and CDR2 FYNNEI. Here the CDR3 DNA reads TGTGCCAGCAGCCAAACGACTAGTGCGATAGCCAAAAACATTCAGTACTTC. This codes for CASSQTTSAIAKNIQYF. Filled out from reference TRBV2 and TRBJ2-4, the complete variable domain reads EPEVTQTPSHQVTQMGQEVILRCVPISNHLYFYWYRQILGQKVEFLVSFYNNEISEKSEIFDDQFSVERPDGSNFTLKIRSTKLEDSAMYFCASSQTTSAIAKNIQYFGAGTRLSVL.

V gene TRBV10-3 combines with J gene TRBJ1-3, with 8 bases lining up with TRBD1. The length of the CDR3 is 14 residues. V lost 6 bases, J lost 5 bases, and 6 bases stayed unmatched. Germline-derived CDR1 and CDR2 are ENHRY and SYGVKD. CDR3 sequence reads: CAISDTGGRNTIYF. CDR3 DNA sequence: TGTGCCATCAGCGACACAGGGGGGAGAAACACCATATATTTT.

V gene TRBV6-2 or TRBV6-3 combines with J gene TRBJ1-2; possible D gene TRBD1, 6 bases. In germline, CDR1 is MNHEY, CDR2 SVGEGT. V was cut by 0 bases and J by 5 bases, with 13 bases left in between. CDR3 length: 15 amino acids. This chain's CDR3 is CASSYSGGGSYGYTF. The CDR3, as DNA: TGTGCCAGCAGTTACTCTGGGGGCGGTTCGTATGGCTACACCTTC.

The CDR3 region has the DNA TGTGCCAGCAGCGCCGACAGGGTCGCCTATAATTCACCCCTCCACTTT. It yields the protein CASSADRVAYNSPLHF. The gene calls are TRBV27 and TRBJ1-6; 7 nucleotides line up with TRBD1. The ends lost 6 bases at V and 2 bases at J; junction bases unmatched: 7. Germline V lookup: CDR1 MNHEY, CDR2 SMNVEV (reference sequence). This CDR3 has 16 residues.

The chain recombines TRBV18 with TRBJ2-5; no definite D call. CDR3 length equals 14 residues. The germline V gene encodes CDR1 KGHSH and CDR2 LQKENI. V was pared by 3 bases and J by 0 bases, with 8 bases between. This chain's CDR3 is CASSPQHNQETQYF. The DNA of the CDR3 is TGTGCCAGCTCACCTCAGCACAACCAAGAGACCCAGTACTTC.

The chain uses TRBV28 and TRBJ2-7; D might be TRBD2 (7 bases). V lost 4 bases, J lost 4 bases, and 17 bases lay in between. CDR3 length: 15 residues. The germline V gene encodes CDR1 MDHEN and CDR2 SYDVKM. DNA for the CDR3: TGTGCCAGCAGTTCCCCACGGGGGGCATCGTACGAGCAGTACTTC. Translation: CASSSPRGASYEQYF.

The rearrangement links TRBV25-1 to TRBJ1-5, with D possibly being TRBD1 (6 bases). The CDR3 covers 12 residues. Trimming left V 6 bases short and J 4 bases short, with 7 bases between. Germline V lookup: CDR1 MGHDK, CDR2 SYGVNS. DNA of the CDR3: TGTGCCAGCAGACAGGGTAATCAGCCCCAGCATTTT. This gives the protein CASRQGNQPQHF.

This chain connects TRBV6-2 or TRBV6-3 to TRBJ1-2; a possible D gene is TRBD1 (5 bases). Between the trimmed V and J ends, which lost 0 bases and 5 bases, there was a span of 16 bases. The germline CDR1 and CDR2 sequences are MNHEY and SVGEGT. The CDR3 has 16 amino acids. The CDR3 is CASSYSGSATAYGYTF. The DNA for the CDR3 is TGTGCCAGCAGTTACTCGGGCTCGGCGACAGCTTATGGCTACACCTTC.

The rearrangement links TRBV5-1 to TRBJ2-5, with 9 bases identical to TRBD1. This CDR3 spans 14 amino acids. CDR1 is SGHRS and CDR2 is YFSETQ in the germline V gene. V was clipped by 4 bases and J by 5 bases; unmatched bases: 6. The CDR3 here is CASSPGQGSETQYF. In DNA, the CDR3 is TGCGCCAGCAGCCCGGGACAGGGATCCGAGACCCAGTACTTC.

The chain combines TRBV7-2 with TRBJ2-1; 8 nucleotides agree with TRBD1. The CDR3 contains 16 residues. V dropped 3 bases and J dropped 3; count of bases not matched to a gene: 7. Germline V gene lookup returns CDR1 SGHTA and CDR2 FQGNSA. Written as DNA, the CDR3 is TGTGCCAGCAGCTTTGGAATAGGGACAGGCTACAATGAGCAGTTCTTC. Encoded protein: CASSFGIGTGYNEQFF.

CDR3 in amino acids: CASSQSHGSGNTIYF. CDR3 nucleotides: TGCGCCAGCAGCCAATCTCATGGGTCTGGAAACACCATATATTTT. The J gene is TRBJ1-3, the V gene TRBV5-1; D not certain. Deletions cut 4 bases from V and 1 base from J, with 12 bases between. Germline loops: CDR1 SGHRS, CDR2 YFSETQ. The CDR3 runs 15 residues.

A few counts support this clone. The gene calls are TRBV2 and TRBJ2-5, with D possibly matching TRBD1 (6 bases). Germline V gene data show CDR1 as SNHLY and CDR2 as FYNNEI. CDR3 length: 14 residues. Trimming left V 6 bases short and J 2 bases short, with 13 bases between. In nucleotides, the CDR3 is TGTGCCAGCAGCAAGGGACAACGGCAAGAGACCCAGTACTTC. Translated: CASSKGQRQETQYF.

The genes are TRBV5-1 and TRBJ1-2; a possible D gene is TRBD1 (5 bases). CDR1 and CDR2 (germline): SGHRS, YFSETQ. CDR3 length: 16 residues. V lost 0 bases and J lost 5, with 17 bases in between. The CDR3 protein is CASSLEGRAGGYGYTF. The CDR3 coding sequence is TGCGCCAGCAGCTTGGAGGGCAGGGCCGGGGGTTATGGCTACACCTTC.

This clone is a singleton in its sample. The rearrangement uses TRBV2 and TRBJ2-7; 9 bases map to TRBD1. The CDR3 has 16 amino acids. Germline-derived CDR1 and CDR2 are SNHLY and FYNNEI. Germline trimming cut 6 bases from V and 6 bases from J; bases unmatched to any gene: 15. For the CDR3, the DNA is TGTGCCAGCAGCCCTCCTTTCCGGGACAGGGTCCCCGAGCAGTACTTC. Protein sequence: CASSPPFRDRVPEQYF.

Worth noting for this clone: At one end, the junction sequence differs from germline, possibly due to a read error. This chain links TRBV3-1 (or the pseudogene TRBV3-2) with TRBJ1-2; 8 bases are a match to TRBD1. Germline values: CDR1 LGHDT, CDR2 YNNKEL (reference sequence). The CDR3 consists of 15 residues. The CDR3 DNA reads TGTGCCAGCAGACAAGATTGGGGGACAGGATATGGCTACACCTTC. Residues: CASRQDWGTGYGYTF.

The chain joins TRBV7-9 to TRBJ1-3; D possibly corresponds to TRBD1 (5 bases). CDR3 length equals 13 residues. Germline CDR1 is SEHNR and CDR2 is FQNEAQ (reference sequence). V was clipped by 9 bases and J by 0 bases, with 9 bases between them. CDR3 DNA: TGTGCCAGTAGTGGGACCTCTGGAAACACCATATATTTT. Translating it yields CASSGTSGNTIYF.